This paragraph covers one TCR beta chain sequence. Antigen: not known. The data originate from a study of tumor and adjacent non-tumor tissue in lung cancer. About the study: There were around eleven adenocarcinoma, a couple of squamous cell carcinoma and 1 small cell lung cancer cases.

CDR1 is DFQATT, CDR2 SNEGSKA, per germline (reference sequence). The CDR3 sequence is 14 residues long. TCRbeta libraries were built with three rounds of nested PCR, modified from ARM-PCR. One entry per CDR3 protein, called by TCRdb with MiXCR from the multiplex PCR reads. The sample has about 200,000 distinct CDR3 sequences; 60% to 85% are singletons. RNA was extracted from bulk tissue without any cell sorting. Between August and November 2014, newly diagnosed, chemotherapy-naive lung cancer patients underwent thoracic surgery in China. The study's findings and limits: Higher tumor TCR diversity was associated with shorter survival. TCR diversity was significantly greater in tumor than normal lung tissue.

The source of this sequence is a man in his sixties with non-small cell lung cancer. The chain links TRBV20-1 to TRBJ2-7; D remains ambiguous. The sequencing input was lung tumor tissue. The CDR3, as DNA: TGCACTGCGCAAACTGACAAGGTCGGCTACGAGCAGTACTTC. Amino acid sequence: CTAQTDKVGYEQYF.